Shown below are 26 T cell receptor beta chains from a single sample sequenced in a study of pediatric ulcerative colitis. Assay used: immunoSEQ multiplex PCR; TCRdb lists only in-frame clones, some missing. The table records some 57,000 clones, around 86% of them present only once. The specimen sequenced was blood. These receptors originate from a boy younger than 18 who was a control in a study of pediatric ulcerative colitis.

The rearrangement joins TRBV18 to TRBJ2-7; 8 nucleotides line up with TRBD1. V lost 6 bases, J lost 2 bases, and 18 bases stayed unmatched. This CDR3 comprises 18 residues. Germline CDR1 reads KGHSH; CDR2 reads LQKENI. In nucleotides, the CDR3 is TGTGCCAGCTCCCAGTTTGAGATAAGGACAGGGATTACCTACGAGCAGTACTTC. Translating it yields CASSQFEIRTGITYEQYF.

Here the CDR3 reads CASRASQGDAETQYF. The CDR3, as DNA: TGTGCCAGCCGCGCCTCACAGGGGGACGCCGAGACCCAGTACTTC. The chain recombines TRBV18 with TRBJ2-5; 8 nucleotides align to TRBD1. J lost 5 bases, V lost 8 bases, and 13 bases had no gene match. In germline, CDR1 is KGHSH, CDR2 LQKENI. This CDR3 comprises 15 residues.

The chain carries TRBV6-4 and TRBJ2-1; TRBD2 aligns across 7 bases. V shed 2 bases and J 3 bases; nucleotides not matched to a gene: 4. Per germline, CDR1 MRHNA and CDR2 SNTAGT. The CDR3 is 15 residues long. The CDR3 protein is CASSDGRGNYNEQFF. The DNA for the CDR3 is TGTGCCAGCAGTGACGGGCGGGGGAACTACAATGAGCAGTTCTTC.

This sequence joins TRBV10-1 and TRBJ2-3, with 12 bases identical to TRBD2. The CDR3 extends over 15 amino acids. The J segment lost 4 bases and the V segment lost 6 bases, leaving 5 bases of the junction unmatched. Germline V gives CDR1 WNHNN, CDR2 SYGVQD (reference sequence). The CDR3 DNA sequence: TGCGCCAGCAGGAAGACTAGCGGGGGCGCAGATACGCAGTATTTT. It codes for CASRKTSGGADTQYF.

This chain uses TRBV5-1 with TRBJ2-5; D remains unclear. Per the germline V gene, CDR1 is SGHRS and CDR2 is YFSETQ. CDR3 length: 14 residues. The V and J ends lost 2 bases and 3 bases respectively, with 11 bases between them. CDR3 protein: CASSFGIGEETQYF. The CDR3 bases are TGCGCCAGCAGCTTTGGTATTGGGGAAGAGACCCAGTACTTC.

V is TRBV4-2 and J is TRBJ1-3; tentatively, D is TRBD1 (5 bases). Germline V gene sequence: CDR1 LGHNA, CDR2 YNFKEQ. The CDR3 spans 18 residues. V was cut by 0 bases and J by 3 bases, with 18 bases left in between. CDR3 in amino acids: CASSQDPWGGSGGNTIYF. The CDR3 DNA reads TGTGCCAGCAGCCAAGACCCGTGGGGGGGAAGTGGTGGAAACACCATATATTTT.

The chain has TRBV6-5 and TRBJ1-2; D possibly corresponds to TRBD1 (5 bases). V was shortened by 7 bases and J by 4 bases, with 19 bases between the two germline ends. This CDR3 region has 15 residues. The germline V gene has CDR1 MNHEY and CDR2 SVGAGI. For the CDR3, the DNA is TGTGCCAGCACCAAGGGACCCACACTCGGCTATGGCTACACCTTC. Translated, it gives CASTKGPTLGYGYTF.

The chain combines TRBV14 with TRBJ2-1, with D perhaps matching TRBD1 or TRBD2 (5 bases each). V was cut by 1 base and J by 9 bases, with 10 bases left in between. The germline CDR1 and CDR2 sequences are SGHDN and FVKESK. The CDR3 consists of 13 residues. DNA for the CDR3: TGTGCCAGCAGCCAAGGGGACGTTCGTGAGCAGTTCTTC. It yields the protein CASSQGDVREQFF.

This rearrangement joins TRBV6-6 to TRBJ1-5, with 9 bases aligning to TRBD1. Trimming at V came to 5 bases and at J to 4 bases, leaving 3 bases not matched to a gene. There are 14 residues in the CDR3. Per the germline V gene, CDR1 is MNHNY and CDR2 is SVGAGI (reference sequence). This CDR3 reads CASSDGQGNQPQHF. As DNA, the CDR3 is TGTGCCAGCAGTGACGGACAGGGGAATCAGCCCCAGCATTTT.

J is TRBJ2-7 and V is TRBV11-2, with D unclear. Trimming cost V 1 base and J 2 bases, with 9 bases left between them. This CDR3 spans 14 amino acids. CDR1 is SGHAT, CDR2 FQNNGV, per germline. The DNA for the CDR3 is TGTGCCAGCAGCTTAGTTCGAGACACCTACGAGCAGTACTTC. Protein sequence: CASSLVRDTYEQYF.

This clone was detected a few times. The rearrangement links TRBV28 to TRBJ1-6, with D maybe TRBD1 (6 bases). The CDR3 spans 15 residues. The germline gives CDR1 MDHEN, CDR2 SYDVKM. Trimming removed 6 bases from V and 4 bases from J, with 13 bases in between. As DNA, the CDR3 is TGTGCCAGCAGCCTACAGGGAGGTTATAATTCACCCCTCCACTTT. This sequence encodes CASSLQGGYNSPLHF.

J is TRBJ2-3 and V is TRBV6-1, with D uncertain. Looked up from germline, CDR1 is MNHNS and CDR2 is SASEGT. The CDR3 consists of 14 residues. Trimming cost V 2 bases and J 0 bases, with 6 bases left between them. The CDR3 loop is CASSEQASTDTQYF. DNA of the CDR3: TGTGCCAGCAGTGAACAGGCTAGCACAGATACGCAGTATTTT.

This clone was detected a few times. J is TRBJ1-2 and V is TRBV6-5, with D unresolved. The CDR3 consists of 13 residues. The germline gives CDR1 MNHEY, CDR2 SVGAGI. V lost 7 bases, J lost 3 bases, and 12 bases lay in between. The chain's CDR3 is CASTRGADYGYTF. DNA of the CDR3: TGTGCCAGCACCCGAGGCGCGGACTATGGCTACACCTTC.

V gene TRBV28 combines with J gene TRBJ2-2; possibly TRBD1 for D (6 bases). CDR1 is MDHEN and CDR2 is SYDVKM in the germline V gene. CDR3 size: 13 residues. Between the trimmed V and J ends, which lost 2 bases and 7 bases, there was a span of 8 bases. CDR3 nucleotide sequence: TGTGCCAGCAGTTTAGGGGGCGACGGGGAGCTGTTTTTT. This codes for CASSLGGDGELFF.

V gene TRBV18 combines with J gene TRBJ1-2; no firm D call. CDR1 and CDR2 (germline): KGHSH, LQKENI. CDR3 length: 16 residues. V dropped 2 bases and J dropped 3 bases, with 16 bases sitting between them. The CDR3 loop is CASSPRHPPEDYGYTF. The CDR3 nucleotides read TGTGCCAGCTCACCAAGACACCCCCCGGAGGACTATGGCTACACCTTC.

This chain joins TRBV25-1 and TRBJ2-2; D may be TRBD1 or TRBD2 (5 bases each). V was clipped by 6 bases and J by 0 bases, with 14 bases between them. CDR3 length: 16 residues. The germline gives CDR1 MGHDK, CDR2 SYGVNS. CDR3: CASSRWGMPNTGELFF. Written as DNA, the CDR3 is TGTGCCAGCAGCCGGTGGGGGATGCCGAACACCGGGGAGCTGTTTTTT. Complete variable domain (other parts from reference TRBV25-1 and TRBJ2-2): EADIYQTPRYLVIGTGKKITLECSQTMGHDKMYWYQQDPGMELHLIHYSYGVNSTEKGDLSSESTVSRIRTEHFPLTLESARPSHTSQYLCASSRWGMPNTGELFFGEGSRLTVL.

The chain joins TRBV29-1 to TRBJ2-1; perhaps TRBD1 as D (5 bases). CDR1 and CDR2 (germline): SQVTM, ANQGSEA. The V end lost 8 bases, the J end lost 5 bases, and 16 bases lay between the germline ends. The CDR3 contains 13 residues. In DNA, the CDR3 is TGCAGCCTAAGTGTACAGGCCAACAATGAGCAGTTCTTC. Translated: CSLSVQANNEQFF.

The sample holds a few counts of this clone. The chain has TRBV4-3 and TRBJ1-2; D is unresolved. From germline, CDR1 is LGHNA and CDR2 YSLEER. CDR3 size: 16 residues. Trimming removed 0 bases at V and 0 bases at J, with 11 bases between. CDR3 residues: CASSQDPNSPNYGYTF. CDR3 nucleotides: TGCGCCAGCAGCCAAGATCCGAACAGTCCTAACTATGGCTACACCTTC.

The V gene is TRBV5-5, the J gene TRBJ1-5; D unresolved. Germline loops: CDR1 SGHKS, CDR2 YYEKEE (reference sequence). This CDR3 spans 16 amino acids. V lost 1 base to trimming and J lost 0 bases, with 11 bases between them. CDR3 in amino acids: CASSLTWANSNQPQHF. The CDR3 nucleotides read TGTGCCAGCAGCTTGACCTGGGCAAATAGCAATCAGCCCCAGCATTTT.

This clone occurred once. The chain joins TRBV28 to TRBJ1-5, with 7 bases that match TRBD1. Germline-derived CDR1 and CDR2 are MDHEN and SYDVKM. V was clipped by 6 bases and J by 3 bases; unmatched bases: 5. The CDR3 is 14 amino acids. This CDR3 is CASRGTVDNQPQHF. In nucleotides, the CDR3 is TGTGCCAGCAGGGGGACAGTTGACAATCAGCCCCAGCATTTT.

This clone came up a few times. The chain joins TRBV19 to TRBJ1-1; TRBD1 is a possible D gene (6 bases). Germline values: CDR1 LNHDA, CDR2 SQIVND (reference sequence). This CDR3 spans 15 amino acids. V lost 6 bases to trimming and J lost 2 bases, with 16 bases between them. Here the CDR3 reads CASSPPGVGNTEAFF. CDR3 coding DNA: TGTGCCAGTAGCCCCCCAGGGGTCGGTAACACTGAAGCTTTCTTT.

J is TRBJ2-4 and V is TRBV4-1, with 7 bases that match TRBD2. From germline, CDR1 is MGHRA and CDR2 YSYEKL. The length of the CDR3 is 18 residues. J gave up 0 bases and V 1 base, and 9 bases lay outside the gene matches. The CDR3 DNA reads TGCGCCAGCAGCCAAGGTCGGGCTAGCGGATTAGCCAAAAACATTCAGTACTTC. It codes for CASSQGRASGLAKNIQYF.

This rearrangement joins TRBV6-5 to TRBJ2-3; TRBD2 matches 12 bases. Germline-derived CDR1 and CDR2 are MNHEY and SVGAGI. This CDR3 has 15 amino acids. The J segment lost 7 bases and the V segment lost 5 bases, leaving 7 bases of the junction unmatched. CDR3: CASSRTSGDRNTQYF. CDR3 DNA: TGTGCCAGCAGTCGGACTAGCGGGGATCGAAATACGCAGTATTTT.

This chain joins TRBV23-1 and TRBJ2-1; 7 bases align to TRBD1. TRBV23-1 is an ORF for which the function is uncertain. The V gene end was trimmed by 0 bases and the J gene end by 0 bases; junction bases not matched to a gene: 2. CDR3 length: 16 amino acids. The CDR3 DNA sequence: TGCGCCAGCAGTCAATCGAACAGGGGCTCCTACAATGAGCAGTTCTTC. This encodes CASSQSNRGSYNEQFF.

J is TRBJ2-3 and V is TRBV29-1; D is unresolved. CDR3 length: 12 amino acids. With 7 bases removed from V and 6 bases from J, the gap between germline ends came to 14 bases. Germline loops: CDR1 SQVTM, CDR2 ANQGSEA. CDR3 sequence: CSAQAPRDTQYF. As DNA, the CDR3 is TGCAGCGCCCAAGCGCCGAGGGATACGCAGTATTTT.

The V call is TRBV18, the J call TRBJ2-7; no reliable D call. This CDR3 is 14 amino acids long. Germline V lookup: CDR1 KGHSH, CDR2 LQKENI. Between the trimmed V and J ends, which lost 3 bases and 7 bases, there was a span of 16 bases. The CDR3 bases are TGTGCCAGCTCACCGAAAACCCCGTCCGCAGAGCAGTACTTC. Its translation is CASSPKTPSAEQYF. Filled out from reference TRBV18 and TRBJ2-7, the complete variable domain reads NAGVMQNPRHLVRRRGQEARLRCSPMKGHSHVYWYRQLPEEGLKFMVYLQKENIIDESGMPKERFSAEFPKEGPSILRIQQVVRGDSAAYFCASSPKTPSAEQYFGPGTRLTVT.